This T cell receptor (beta chain) is from a study of T cell repertoires and Cas9 in healthy adults. Overall study context: Multi-effector potency, cytotoxicity and lineage were assessed in SpCas9-reactive CD4 and CD8 T cells.

With regard to this clone: Antigen: not known.

Regarding the study as a whole: Reportedly, SpCas9-reactive effector T cell proliferation and function were mitigated by SpCas9-reactive Tregs in vitro.

The repertoire was sequenced with immunoSEQ multiplex PCR; TCRdb's copy has only in-frame clones and lacks some. This table has 20,000 to 25,000 clones, more than 75% appearing once. After removal of 7 bases from V and 3 bases from J, the junction contained 16 bases not matched to a gene. The CDR3 consists of 17 residues. Germline CDR1 SEHNR, CDR2 FQNEAQ (reference sequence). Sequenced: CD4+ effector T cells (CD127+, CD25-, CD137-, CD154-) from PBMCs; culture status not recorded. The gene calls are TRBV7-9 and TRBJ1-1, with TRBD1 identical over 8 bases. This clonotype was sampled from a human donor in good health. The DNA of the CDR3 is TGTGCCAGCATCCAAACAGGGGGGGGAAAGGTTTACACTGAAGCTTTCTTT. It encodes CASIQTGGGKVYTEAFF.